What follows are 23 T cell receptor beta chains derived from one specimen sequenced in a study of lymphopenia after photon versus proton radiotherapy. Produced via immunoSEQ multiplex PCR; TCRdb's table is partial and in-frame only. The table lists about 50,000 clones, approximately 92% of them singletons. This material consisted of peripheral blood, taken from a patient treated with photon-based radiotherapy. The source is a woman aged 40 to 50 with cholangiocarcinoma.

This clone was seen only a few times. The chain couples TRBV6-5 to TRBJ1-1; D is possibly TRBD1 (5 bases). Per germline, CDR1 MNHEY and CDR2 SVGAGI. CDR3 length: 14 residues. Trimming took 6 bases from V and 3 from J, leaving 14 bases between them. CDR3 amino acids: CASRLPQGDTEAFF. Written as DNA, the CDR3 is TGTGCCAGCAGGCTACCCCAGGGAGACACTGAAGCTTTCTTT.

CDR3 coding DNA: TGTGCCAGCAGCGTCCGACAGGGGGCGCTTTCCGGGGAGCTGTTTTTT. As protein: CASSVRQGALSGELFF. The V gene is TRBV5-5, the J gene TRBJ2-2; 10 nucleotides align to TRBD1. The CDR3 runs 16 residues. Germline assignment: CDR1 SGHKS and CDR2 YYEKEE (reference sequence). The V segment lost 4 bases and the J segment 6 bases; nucleotides outside the gene matches: 9.

The chain uses TRBV6-1 and TRBJ2-5; D remains unclear. This CDR3 spans 14 amino acids. The V end was cut by 2 bases, the J end by 0 bases, with 7 bases between. Germline lookup yields CDR1 MNHNS and CDR2 SASEGT. The CDR3: CASSESRDQETQYF. CDR3 coding DNA: TGTGCCAGCAGTGAAAGTAGAGACCAAGAGACCCAGTACTTC.

The chain employs TRBV28 and TRBJ2-5; maybe TRBD2 (6 bases). The CDR3 totals 14 residues. V dropped 3 bases and J dropped 5 bases, with 13 bases sitting between them. Germline lookup yields CDR1 MDHEN and CDR2 SYDVKM. The CDR3 coding sequence is TGTGCCAGCAGTTTTGGAGGGACCGATGAGACCCAGTACTTC. Amino acid sequence: CASSFGGTDETQYF.

The chain has TRBV13 and TRBJ1-4, with D tentatively TRBD1 (6 bases). The CDR3 length is 15 residues. Trimming pared 5 bases from V and 4 bases from J, leaving 14 bases between. Per germline, CDR1 PRHDT and CDR2 FYEKMQ (reference sequence). This CDR3 reads CASSPNREDNEKLFF. The CDR3 region has the DNA TGTGCCAGCAGCCCGAACAGGGAGGATAATGAAAAACTGTTTTTT.

The chain links TRBV6-5 to TRBJ1-2, with D unclear. The CDR3 consists of 12 residues. The ends were cut back, 4 bases at V and 4 bases at J, with 7 bases in the middle. Germline lookup yields CDR1 MNHEY and CDR2 SVGAGI. In DNA, the CDR3 is TGTGCCAGCAGTTCTAGCAGCTATGGCTACACCTTC. This gives the protein CASSSSSYGYTF.

In this sample, this clone turned up once. The rearrangement uses TRBV7-2 and TRBJ1-5; no reliable D call. CDR3 length equals 13 residues. Trimming removed 4 bases from V and 7 bases from J, with 11 bases in between. Germline V lookup: CDR1 SGHTA, CDR2 FQGNSA. CDR3 DNA: TGTGCCAGCAGCTCTCAGGTGGCCCAGCCCCAGCATTTT. Protein product: CASSSQVAQPQHF.

The CDR3 DNA sequence: TGTGCCAGCAGCTTCCGGGGGCTCGGAGAGACCCAGTACTTC. Translating gives CASSFRGLGETQYF. This sequence joins TRBV5-4 and TRBJ2-5, with D possibly being TRBD1 or TRBD2 (6 bases each). The germline V gene encodes CDR1 SGHNT and CDR2 YYREEE (reference sequence). The length of the CDR3 is 14 residues. V shed 2 bases and J shed 4 bases, with 12 bases lying between them.

V gene TRBV30 combines with J gene TRBJ2-7; TRBD1 matches 7 bases. Germline V gene lookup returns CDR1 GTSNPN and CDR2 SVGIG (reference sequence). The CDR3 runs to 17 residues. V dropped 0 bases and J dropped 2; count of bases not matched to a gene: 13. CDR3 protein: CAWSVSRGNRYAYEQYF. The CDR3 nucleotides are TGTGCCTGGAGTGTAAGCAGGGGGAACCGTTACGCCTACGAGCAGTACTTC.

V gene TRBV19 combines with J gene TRBJ2-7; the D is unclear. Trimming cost V 0 bases and J 6 bases, with 12 bases left between them. Germline V gene data show CDR1 as LNHDA and CDR2 as SQIVND (reference sequence). The CDR3 consists of 14 residues. CDR3 sequence: CASSIDGPRGEQYF. DNA for the CDR3: TGTGCCAGTAGTATAGACGGACCACGCGGCGAGCAGTACTTC.

The chain couples TRBV11-2 to TRBJ1-3; weak D call: TRBD1 (6 bases). Germline V lookup: CDR1 SGHAT, CDR2 FQNNGV. The CDR3 has 17 residues. Trimming cost V 1 base and J 0 bases, with 13 bases left between them. CDR3 nucleotide sequence: TGTGCCAGCAGCTTAGTTGGCAGGGGTTTCTCTGGAAACACCATATATTTT. The encoded protein is CASSLVGRGFSGNTIYF. Supplemented by reference TRBV11-2 and TRBJ1-3, the full variable domain reads EAGVAQSPRYKIIEKRQSVAFWCNPISGHATLYWYQQILGQGPKLLIQFQNNGVVDDSQLPKDRFSAERLKGVDSTLKIQPAKLEDSAVYLCASSLVGRGFSGNTIYFGEGSWLTVV.

This clone was found once. Compared with germline, one end of the junction differs, possibly owing to a read error. The rearrangement uses TRBV6-5 and TRBJ1-1; D remains ambiguous. The CDR3 is made up of 16 amino acids. The germline CDR1 and CDR2 sequences are MNHEY and SVGAGI. CDR3 sequence: CASSYARAPMNAEAFF. The CDR3 DNA reads as TGTGCCAGCAGTTACGCCCGGGCTCCAATGAACGCTGAAGCTTTCTTT.

The rearrangement uses TRBV10-2 and TRBJ1-2, with TRBD1 matching 9 bases. J lost 1 base, V lost 8 bases, and 8 bases had no gene match. The CDR3 has 15 amino acids. The V gene's germline CDR1 is WSHSY and CDR2 SAAADI. CDR3 DNA sequence: TGCGCCAGCGCTAGGGACAGGGATTTTAACTATGGCTACACCTTC. Its translation is CASARDRDFNYGYTF.

This chain joins TRBV7-9 and TRBJ2-5, with D perhaps matching TRBD1 (5 bases). V lost 0 bases and J lost 4, with 6 bases in between. CDR1 is SEHNR, CDR2 FQNEAQ, per germline (reference sequence). The CDR3 has 13 amino acids. CDR3: CASSLATAETQYF. CDR3 DNA sequence: TGTGCCAGCAGCTTAGCGACAGCAGAGACCCAGTACTTC.

This sequence joins TRBV6-6 and TRBJ2-5, with 7 bases fitting TRBD1. The CDR3 runs to 14 residues. The germline CDR1 and CDR2 sequences are MNHNY and SVGAGI (reference sequence). The V segment lost 5 bases and the J segment 1 base; nucleotides outside the gene matches: 4. This CDR3 is CASSLSGGQETQYF. The CDR3 nucleotides read TGTGCCAGCAGTCTCTCAGGGGGCCAAGAGACCCAGTACTTC.

The chain uses TRBV5-3 and TRBJ2-1; 15 bases agree with TRBD2. TRBV5-3 is an ORF for which the function is uncertain. The trim removed 3 bases at V and 6 bases at J, leaving 13 bases unmatched. The CDR3 consists of 19 residues. CDR3 in DNA: TGTGCCAGAAGCTCGCTAGGACTAGCGGGAGGGCCGAGTTTCAATGAGCAGTTCTTC. Amino acid sequence: CARSSLGLAGGPSFNEQFF.

The genes are TRBV6-1 and TRBJ1-2, with D tentatively TRBD1 (5 bases). Germline lookup yields CDR1 MNHNS and CDR2 SASEGT. The CDR3 contains 15 residues. V lost 2 bases to trimming and J lost 7 bases, with 17 bases between them. The CDR3 is CASSEQKGSLRGYTF. In nucleotides, the CDR3 is TGTGCCAGCAGTGAACAAAAGGGGAGTCTGCGTGGCTACACCTTC.

The chain couples TRBV7-9 to TRBJ2-3; possible D gene TRBD1, 5 bases. V was pared by 5 bases and J by 3 bases, with 12 bases between. This CDR3 spans 14 amino acids. CDR1 SEHNR and CDR2 FQNEAQ come from the germline V gene (reference sequence). The DNA for the CDR3 is TGTGCCAGCAGCGTCCAGGGTGTGACAGATACGCAGTATTTT. Amino acids: CASSVQGVTDTQYF.

This clone was seen just once. The gene calls are TRBV14 and TRBJ1-1; TRBD1 might be the D (6 bases). Trimming shortened V by 1 base and J by 4 bases, and 13 bases separated the two germline ends. There are 15 residues in the CDR3. Looked up from germline, CDR1 is SGHDN and CDR2 is FVKESK. This CDR3 reads CASSQVRGGSTEAFF. CDR3 coding DNA: TGTGCCAGCAGCCAAGTCCGAGGGGGGAGCACTGAAGCTTTCTTT.

The chain joins TRBV28 to TRBJ2-7, with no clear D. The germline CDR1 and CDR2 sequences are MDHEN and SYDVKM. The CDR3 sequence is 13 residues long. V was clipped by 7 bases and J by 7 bases, with 17 bases between them. CDR3 coding DNA: TGTGCCAGCACCCCGATACGGGCTCGGGAGCAGTACTTC. Translation: CASTPIRAREQYF.

The V gene is TRBV6-4, the J gene TRBJ2-3, with 9 bases aligning to TRBD1. The CDR3 covers 14 residues. The J segment lost 6 bases and the V segment lost 6 bases, leaving 7 bases of the junction unmatched. Looked up from germline, CDR1 is MRHNA and CDR2 is SNTAGT. The CDR3 loop reads CASSQTGGRDTQYF. CDR3 coding DNA: TGTGCCAGCAGCCAAACAGGGGGCAGGGATACGCAGTATTTT.

J is TRBJ2-7 and V is TRBV28, with TRBD2 matching 7 bases. This CDR3 is built from 15 residues. Germline trimming cut 2 bases from V and 6 bases from J; bases unmatched to any gene: 10. Germline CDR1 and CDR2: MDHEN and SYDVKM. The CDR3 sequence is CASSLEEGGRVEQYF. CDR3 DNA: TGTGCCAGCAGTTTAGAGGAGGGAGGGAGGGTCGAGCAGTACTTC.

The chain employs TRBV6-1 and TRBJ1-1, with unresolved D. Looked up from germline, CDR1 is MNHNS and CDR2 is SASEGT. The CDR3 loop spans 13 amino acids. The V end lost 6 bases, the J end lost 0 bases, and 8 bases lay between the germline ends. The CDR3 region is CASSPGLNTEAFF. CDR3 coding DNA: TGTGCCAGCAGCCCGGGCTTGAACACTGAAGCTTTCTTT.